These T cell receptor beta chains were read from a single sample in a study of blood T cells in healthy people across ages. Using its own MiXCR run on the 5' RACE reads, TCRdb lists one record per CDR3 protein. The sample consists of around 790,000 distinct CDR3 sequences, under 45% of them appearing once. Sample: blood. These receptors were collected from a man aged 60 to 75 in good health. CDR3s include the opening cysteine and the closing phenylalanine or tryptophan. The order of the fields is clone size, J gene, V gene, D gene, CDR3 DNA, CDR3 protein. A D gene is named only where the DNA matches it firmly. For some rows the clone size is stated as once, few or many, or as a class when expanded; others skip it.

-	TRBJ2-3	TRBV29-1	-	TGCAGCGTTGATATTCCTGGCACAGATACGCAGTATTTT	CSVDIPGTDTQYF
few	TRBJ1-2	TRBV20-1	-	TGCAGTGCTAGAGGAGTAAGGTGGGGGGCTACTAACTATGGCTACACCTTC	CSARGVRWGATNYGYTF
-	TRBJ2-5	TRBV30	-	TGTGCCTGGAGTGTTGGGGGGGCCGGGACCCAGTACTTC	CAWSVGGAGTQYF
-	TRBJ2-3	TRBV5-5	TRBD2	TGTGCCAGCAGCCCCCGCCTAGCGGTCGCAGATACGCAGTATTTT	CASSPRLAVADTQYF
-	TRBJ2-3	TRBV20-1	-	TGCAGTGCTAGCAATCCTAACCCCACAGATACGCAGTATTTT	CSASNPNPTDTQYF
-	TRBJ2-3	TRBV10-3	-	TGTGCCATCAGTGACTGGGTGGCAGATACGCAGTATTTT	CAISDWVADTQYF
few	TRBJ1-5	TRBV28	-	TGTGCCAGCAGCCCCCTCCCACGGAGCAATCAGCCCCAGCATTTT	CASSPLPRSNQPQHF
-	TRBJ2-7	TRBV20-1	TRBD1	TGCAGTGCTAGACCACTGGACAGGGCCGCCTACGAGCAGTACTTC	CSARPLDRAAYEQYF
-	TRBJ1-2	TRBV6-2/TRBV6-3	TRBD1	TGTGCCAGCAGATCGACAGGGAACTGGGATGGCTACACCTTC	CASRSTGNWDGYTF
-	TRBJ2-5	TRBV2	-	TGTGCCAGCAGTGAACATCGGGGGCAAGAGACCCAGTACTTC	CASSEHRGQETQYF
-	TRBJ2-7	TRBV20-1	-	TGCAGTGCTAGAGATCCCAGGTCCTACGAGCAGTACTTC	CSARDPRSYEQYF
-	TRBJ2-7	TRBV5-1	TRBD1	TGCGCCAGCAGCTCAGGGACAGGGGGTTCCTTCTACAATGAGCAGTACTTC	CASSSGTGGSFYNEQYF
-	TRBJ2-1	TRBV18	-	TGTGTCAGCTCACCAAACGGGGGGCGGTACAATGAGCAGTTCTTC	CVSSPNGGRYNEQFF
-	TRBJ1-5	TRBV6-6	-	TGTGCCAGCGGAGCGGGTCCCAATCAGCCCCAGCATTTT	CASGAGPNQPQHF
-	TRBJ2-2	TRBV5-1	TRBD1	TGCGCCAGCAGCGATCGACAGGGGGCCGGGGAGCTGTTTTTT	CASSDRQGAGELFF
few	TRBJ1-1	TRBV5-1	-	TGCGCCAGCAGCTTGGAAGGTCACCCGAACACTGAAGCTTTCTTT	CASSLEGHPNTEAFF
-	TRBJ1-2	TRBV30	-	TGTGCCTGGAGTTCAGGTGTCTATGGCTACACCTTC	CAWSSGVYGYTF
-	TRBJ1-3	TRBV7-2	-	TGTGCCAGCAGCCCGGCGGGAAACACCATATATTTT	CASSPAGNTIYF
few	TRBJ2-2	TRBV11-2	TRBD2	TGTGCCAGCAGCCGCGGACTAGCCGGGGAGCTGTTTTTT	CASSRGLAGELFF
-	TRBJ2-5	TRBV20-1	TRBD2	TGCAGTGCTAGTAAAGGGGGACTAGCGCCCGTCCACCAAGAGACCCAGTACTTC	CSASKGGLAPVHQETQYF
few	TRBJ2-7	TRBV7-2	-	TGTGCCTCGGGGCCAGACCATATCTCCTACGAGCAGTACTTC	CASGPDHISYEQYF
-	TRBJ1-2	TRBV6-5	-	TGTGCCAGCAGTTACGCTGAGAGGTCACCAAGGGGCTACACCTTC	CASSYAERSPRGYTF
-	TRBJ2-7	TRBV11-2	TRBD1	TGTGCCAGCAGCAAGACAGGGGGCGATTACAATGAGCAGTACTTC	CASSKTGGDYNEQYF
-	TRBJ2-7	TRBV29-1	-	TGCAGCGCTGGGGACTACGAGCAGTACTTC	CSAGDYEQYF
-	TRBJ1-1	TRBV12-3/TRBV12-4	-	TGTGCCAGCACTCCGTTTAGTGCCACTGAAGCTTTCTTT	CASTPFSATEAFF
-	TRBJ2-5	TRBV9	-	TGTGCCAGCAGCGGCGGACAGCGGGAACGGCAGTACTTC	CASSGGQRERQYF
once	TRBJ1-1	TRBV4-1	TRBD1	TGCGTCAGCAGCCAGAAGGACAGGGCTTTTGGAGAAGCTTTCTTT	CVSSQKDRAFGEAFF
-	TRBJ1-1	TRBV20-1	-	TGCAGTGCTTGGACAGTGAACACTGAAGCTTTCTTT	CSAWTVNTEAFF
few	TRBJ1-4	TRBV29-1	-	TGCAGCGTTAGTGGGGCGGGTAATGAAAAACTGTTTTTT	CSVSGAGNEKLFF
-	TRBJ2-2	TRBV5-1	-	TGCGCCAGCAGCTTCGGGACCACTTCCCGCGGGGAGCTGTTTTTT	CASSFGTTSRGELFF
few	TRBJ1-6	TRBV30	-	TGTGCCGGGACGAGCTCCTATAATTCACCCCTCCACTTT	CAGTSSYNSPLHF
-	TRBJ1-4	TRBV20-1	TRBD1	TGCAGTGCAAAGACGCCAGGGGGTGAAAAACTGTTTTTT	CSAKTPGGEKLFF
few	TRBJ2-5	TRBV12-3/TRBV12-4	TRBD1	TGTGCCAGCAGTTGGACAGGGTCGAGTGGGACCCAGTACTTC	CASSWTGSSGTQYF
few	TRBJ1-6	TRBV13	-	TGTGCCAGCACCCAGTGGGGGGCGGGAAATTCACCCCTCCACTTT	CASTQWGAGNSPLHF
-	TRBJ2-3	TRBV4-3	TRBD2	TGCGCCAGCAGCCAAACGCGGGGGGACGCAGATACGCAGTATTTT	CASSQTRGDADTQYF
few	TRBJ2-3	TRBV7-2	-	TGTGCCAGCAGCTTCACTCCCCGGGGATACGCAGCAGATACGCAGTATTTT	CASSFTPRGYAADTQYF
-	TRBJ2-7	TRBV6-2/TRBV6-3	-	TGTGCCAGTACAGATACTAGCTACAATGAGCAGTACTTC	CASTDTSYNEQYF
-	TRBJ1-5	TRBV2	TRBD1	TGTGCCAGCAGCAGACAGGGTAGGCCGCCCCAGCATTTT	CASSRQGRPPQHF
-	TRBJ1-5	TRBV6-2/TRBV6-3	-	TGTGCCAGCAGTTATATTGGCAGGGTTGTGGATCAGCCCCAGCATTTT	CASSYIGRVVDQPQHF
many	TRBJ1-1	TRBV6-5	-	TGTGCCAGCAGTTCCGGGACATTCCTTCGGGGGAACACTGAAGCTTTCTTT	CASSSGTFLRGNTEAFF
many	TRBJ2-2	TRBV9	-	TGTGCCAGCAGCGTGATAGCGGAGAACACCGGGGAGCTGTTTTTT	CASSVIAENTGELFF
few	TRBJ1-2	TRBV28	TRBD1	TGTGCCAGCAGGACAGGGGGACGCTATGGCTACACCTTC	CASRTGGRYGYTF
few	TRBJ1-2	TRBV11-2	-	TGTGCCAGCAGCTTAGATAGTACAGTATATGGCTACACCTTC	CASSLDSTVYGYTF
-	TRBJ1-2	TRBV28	-	TGTGCCATCCGGACAGAATCTTGTGGCTACACCTTC	CAIRTESCGYTF
-	TRBJ1-6	TRBV27	-	TGTGCCAGCAGTCCCCCCAACGATAATTCACCCCTCCACTTT	CASSPPNDNSPLHF
few	TRBJ2-7	TRBV6-6	-	TGTGCCAGCAGTTACGGGGTCAGGGGTCCCTACGAGCAGTACTTC	CASSYGVRGPYEQYF
-	TRBJ1-5	TRBV7-9	-	TGTGCCAGCAGCGTGGGACGGGCGGGGCAGCCCCAGCATTTT	CASSVGRAGQPQHF
many	TRBJ1-1	TRBV29-1	-	TGCAGCGTTGGAGGTACGAATTCACGGGGCCTGAACACTGAAGCTTTCTTT	CSVGGTNSRGLNTEAFF
-	TRBJ2-3	TRBV20-1	TRBD2	TGCAGTGCTCTTATTGGCGGGGGGGCAGCAGATACGCAGTATTTT	CSALIGGGAADTQYF
-	TRBJ2-7	TRBV6-5	TRBD2	TGTGCCAGCAGTTACGGGGCGGGGGGCTCCTACGAGCAGTACTTC	CASSYGAGGSYEQYF
-	TRBJ1-4	TRBV29-1	-	TGCAGCTACAGCCTTAATGAAAAACTGTTTTTT	CSYSLNEKLFF
once	TRBJ2-5	TRBV5-6	-	TGTGCCAGCAGCTTCGGGTCTAGGTCGTCCTACGGGCAGTACTTC	CASSFGSRSSYGQYF
few	TRBJ1-2	TRBV19	-	TGTGCCAGTAGGACAACTAACTATGGCTACACCTTC	CASRTTNYGYTF
-	TRBJ2-5	TRBV2	TRBD2	TGTGCCAGCAGAGATAGCGGGTACCAAGAGACCCAGTACTTC	CASRDSGYQETQYF